Presented here are 29 T cell receptor beta chains from one specimen sequenced in a study of cytomegalovirus exposure and HLA in healthy donors (TCRdb year 2017). Preparation of the library involved the immunoSEQ multiplex PCR assay. For the multiplex PCR, a mixture combining 60 forward primers for TCR Vbeta segments and 13 reverse primers for TCR Jbeta segments was used. TCRdb retrieved this table from immuneACCESS and kept in-frame rearrangements only. Not all clones are present; in checked studies, unresolved V genes account for under half, and no reason is known for the remainder. The sample table records 87,000 or so clones. The ten largest account for over 15% of the sample. The specimen sequenced was PBMCs. These receptors were obtained from a man aged 50 or older in good health and CMV-seropositive.

The chain recombines TRBV4-3 with TRBJ2-1; 10 bases are a match to TRBD2. Germline CDR1 is LGHNA and CDR2 is YSLEER. This CDR3 contains 17 residues. The J segment lost 2 bases and the V segment lost 0 bases, leaving 4 bases of the junction unmatched. This CDR3 reads CASSQEMSGRAYNEQFF. For the CDR3, the DNA is TGCGCCAGCAGCCAAGAAATGAGCGGGAGGGCCTACAATGAGCAGTTCTTC.

J is TRBJ1-1 and V is TRBV7-2; weak D call: TRBD1 (6 bases). The ends were cut back, 3 bases at V and 1 base at J, with 12 bases in the middle. CDR3 length: 15 amino acids. The germline gives CDR1 SGHTA, CDR2 FQGNSA. DNA of the CDR3: TGTGCCAGCAGCTTGCAGGACAGACCGAACACTGAAGCTTTCTTT. Its translation is CASSLQDRPNTEAFF. Complete variable domain (other parts from reference TRBV7-2 and TRBJ1-1): GAGVSQSPSNKVTEKGKDVELRCDPISGHTALYWYRQSLGQGLEFLIYFQGNSAPDKSGLPSDRFSAERTGGSVSTLTIQRTQQEDSAVYLCASSLQDRPNTEAFFGQGTRLTVV.

The V gene is TRBV6-1, the J gene TRBJ1-1; possible D gene TRBD1, 6 bases. The CDR3 length is 14 residues. Trimming cost V 6 bases and J 1 base, with 12 bases left between them. Germline V lookup: CDR1 MNHNS, CDR2 SASEGT. The CDR3 sequence: CASRPGHGNTEAFF. For the CDR3, the DNA is TGTGCCAGCAGACCGGGACACGGGAACACTGAAGCTTTCTTT.

J is TRBJ2-5 and V is TRBV28; the D gene is possibly TRBD2 (6 bases). V was clipped by 7 bases and J by 5 bases, with 20 bases between them. The CDR3 has 15 residues. Looked up from germline, CDR1 is MDHEN and CDR2 is SYDVKM. The CDR3 DNA reads as TGTGCCAGCACACTAGCAGGTAGCCCCCGGGAGACCCAGTACTTC. It is translated as CASTLAGSPRETQYF.

The rearrangement uses TRBV23-1 and TRBJ2-7, with D maybe TRBD1 (5 bases). TRBV23-1 is an ORF, with its function uncertain. This CDR3 spans 17 amino acids. Trimming pared 3 bases from V and 2 bases from J, leaving 20 bases between. The CDR3 region is CASSQKGPNTLPYEQYV. The CDR3 DNA follows: TGCGCCAGCAGTCAGAAGGGGCCAAATACGCTTCCCTACGAGCAGTACGTC.

The CDR3 reads CASSPRGTLNTEAFF. The CDR3 coding sequence is TGTGCCAGCAGCCCCCGAGGGACATTGAACACTGAAGCTTTCTTT. V usage is TRBV6-5 and J usage is TRBJ1-1, with D possibly TRBD1 on 6 matching bases. Germline CDR1 and CDR2: MNHEY and SVGAGI. Trimming left V 6 bases short and J 0 bases short, with 14 bases between. The CDR3 runs to 15 residues.

The J gene is TRBJ2-2, the V gene TRBV10-3; TRBD2 is a possible D gene (5 bases). V was trimmed by 8 bases and J by 2 bases, leaving 9 bases between them. The CDR3 extends over 13 amino acids. Germline lookup yields CDR1 ENHRY and CDR2 SYGVKD. The CDR3 sequence is CAIAGSNTGELFF. DNA of the CDR3: TGTGCCATCGCGGGCAGCAACACCGGGGAGCTGTTTTTT.

V gene TRBV5-6 combines with J gene TRBJ1-5; D remains ambiguous. Germline-derived CDR1 and CDR2 are SGHDT and YYEEEE. The CDR3 consists of 13 residues. Trimming removed 4 bases from V and 6 bases from J, with 11 bases in between. The CDR3 DNA reads TGTGCCAGCAGCCAGTCACGCAGTCAGCCCCAGCATTTT. This gives the protein CASSQSRSQPQHF.

This chain links TRBV29-1 with TRBJ2-7; maybe TRBD1 (7 bases). Germline-derived CDR1 and CDR2 are SQVTM and ANQGSEA. V lost 6 bases and J 2 bases, leaving 14 bases between the germline ends. The CDR3 runs 13 residues. As DNA, the CDR3 is TGCAGCGTAAGACAGGGCGGGGCCTACGAGCAGTACTTC. Protein: CSVRQGGAYEQYF.

The DNA of the CDR3 is TGTGCCAGCAGCCAGACAGGGAACCCCTACGAGCAGTACTTC. Its translation is CASSQTGNPYEQYF. The genes are TRBV9 and TRBJ2-7, with TRBD1 identical over 7 bases. With V trimmed by 4 bases and J by 2 bases, 6 bases remained unmatched. CDR1 SGDLS and CDR2 YYNGEE come from the germline V gene. The CDR3 has 14 amino acids.

The genes are TRBV10-3 and TRBJ2-7, with TRBD1 identical over 10 bases. This CDR3 is built from 14 residues. Germline V gene data show CDR1 as ENHRY and CDR2 as SYGVKD. V trimming: 8 bases; J trimming: 6 bases; junction bases outside the gene matches: 10. The CDR3 loop reads CAISPGQGIPEQYF. CDR3 DNA sequence: TGTGCCATCTCGCCGGGACAGGGGATCCCCGAGCAGTACTTC.

The V call is TRBV5-1, the J call TRBJ2-1, with D perhaps matching TRBD1 (5 bases). CDR1 and CDR2 (germline): SGHRS, YFSETQ. CDR3 length equals 12 residues. Trimming stripped 2 bases from V and 8 bases from J, with 8 bases between. This chain's CDR3 is CASSLRGDEQFF. In DNA form, the CDR3 reads TGCGCCAGCAGCTTAAGGGGCGATGAGCAGTTCTTC. The complete variable domain, with remaining parts taken from reference TRBV5-1 and TRBJ2-1, reads KAGVTQTPRYLIKTRGQQVTLSCSPISGHRSVSWYQQTPGQGLQFLFEYFSETQRNKGNFPGRFSGRQFSNSRSEMNVSTLELGDSALYLCASSLRGDEQFFGPGTRLTVL.

This rearrangement joins TRBV19 to TRBJ2-7; 12 nucleotides match TRBD1. Trimming removed 2 bases from V and 5 bases from J; junction bases left unmatched: 4. This CDR3 region has 15 residues. Germline loops: CDR1 LNHDA, CDR2 SQIVND (reference sequence). CDR3 coding DNA: TGTGCCAGTAGTATAACCGGGACAGGGGGCAACGAGCAGTACTTC. Its translation is CASSITGTGGNEQYF.

The V and J genes are TRBV7-6 and TRBJ1-4; 7 bases align to TRBD1. The V gene's germline CDR1 is SGHVS and CDR2 FNYEAQ. This CDR3 has 20 residues. Unmatched junction bases numbered 17, after V lost 4 bases and J lost 0 bases. CDR3 in amino acids: CASSSTGLRDSAATNEKLFF. CDR3 in DNA: TGTGCCAGCAGCTCCACCGGACTACGGGACAGTGCTGCAACTAATGAAAAACTGTTTTTT.

Details on this clone: Mismatch with germline at one junction end may stem from a read error. The chain combines TRBV27 with TRBJ2-1; 8 positions agree with TRBD2. CDR3 size: 13 residues. Germline CDR1 MNHEY, CDR2 SMNVEV (reference sequence). CDR3 nucleotide sequence: TGTGCCAGCAGTCCCCCCCCGGGCGGGAGGTATGTCTTC. Translating it yields CASSPPPGGRYVF.

This sequence joins TRBV9 and TRBJ2-5; a possible D gene is TRBD1 (6 bases). The CDR3 runs 14 residues. Trimming removed 3 bases from V and 4 bases from J, with 13 bases in between. Looked up from germline, CDR1 is SGDLS and CDR2 is YYNGEE. The CDR3 region is CASSASGVGETQYF. The DNA for the CDR3 is TGTGCCAGCAGCGCGTCAGGGGTCGGAGAGACCCAGTACTTC. Supplemented by reference TRBV9 and TRBJ2-5, the full variable domain reads DSGVTQTPKHLITATGQRVTLRCSPRSGDLSVYWYQQSLDQGLQFLIQYYNGEERAKGNILERFSAQQFPDLHSELNLSSLELGDSALYFCASSASGVGETQYFGPGTRLLVL.

The chain uses TRBV27 and TRBJ2-7; 8 bases map to TRBD1. The CDR3 loop spans 14 amino acids. Trimming removed 2 bases from V and 4 bases from J; junction bases left unmatched: 4. CDR1 MNHEY and CDR2 SMNVEV come from the germline V gene (reference sequence). This CDR3 reads CASSLKTGVYEQYF. The CDR3 bases are TGTGCCAGCAGTTTAAAGACAGGGGTGTACGAGCAGTACTTC.

The chain employs TRBV6-5 and TRBJ2-3; 9 bases align to TRBD2. V shed 2 bases and J 2 bases; nucleotides not matched to a gene: 2. The CDR3 covers 15 residues. CDR1 and CDR2 (germline): MNHEY, SVGAGI. In nucleotides, the CDR3 is TGTGCCAGCAGTTACACTAGCGGGCCCACAGATACGCAGTATTTT. This translates into CASSYTSGPTDTQYF.

The rearrangement joins TRBV7-9 to TRBJ1-1, with 8 nucleotides matching TRBD1. The germline gives CDR1 SEHNR, CDR2 FQNEAQ (reference sequence). The CDR3 sequence is 17 residues long. J was trimmed by 1 base and V by 6 bases; bases with no gene match: 13. The CDR3 coding sequence is TGTGCCAGCAGACATCGTCGGGGACAGGAACCGAACACTGAAGCTTTCTTT. It specifies CASRHRRGQEPNTEAFF.

The chain couples TRBV7-2 to TRBJ1-2; 10 nucleotides align to TRBD1. The germline CDR1 and CDR2 sequences are SGHTA and FQGNSA. The ends lost 5 bases at V and 3 bases at J; junction bases unmatched: 0. This CDR3 contains 13 residues. This CDR3 is CASSGQGDYGYTF. The CDR3 DNA reads as TGTGCCAGCAGCGGACAGGGGGACTATGGCTACACCTTC.

The V call is TRBV27, the J call TRBJ2-7; 7 nucleotides line up with TRBD1. J gave up 2 bases and V 6 bases, and 4 bases lay outside the gene matches. The CDR3 covers 13 residues. The germline gives CDR1 MNHEY, CDR2 SMNVEV (reference sequence). The CDR3 is CASRRQGTYEQYF. CDR3 DNA sequence: TGTGCCAGCAGAAGACAGGGAACCTACGAGCAGTACTTC.

CDR3 in DNA: TGTGCCAGCAGCCCCACGCTAGCGGGAGCCCGCAATGAGCAGTTCTTC. This codes for CASSPTLAGARNEQFF. The rearrangement uses TRBV7-2 and TRBJ2-1; 10 positions agree with TRBD2. With 5 bases clipped from V and 6 bases from J, the junction kept 10 bases outside the gene matches. Per the germline V gene, CDR1 is SGHTA and CDR2 is FQGNSA. The CDR3 is 16 residues long.

The chain has TRBV29-1 and TRBJ2-7; the match to TRBD2 covers 7 bases. After removal of 7 bases from V and 1 base from J, the junction contained 7 bases not matched to a gene. This CDR3 is built from 13 residues. CDR1 SQVTM and CDR2 ANQGSEA come from the germline V gene. The CDR3 is CSAATSPSYEQYF. The CDR3 DNA is TGCAGCGCTGCGACTAGCCCTTCCTACGAGCAGTACTTC.

CDR3 in DNA: TGTGCCAGCAGCCAAGACAGGGTAGGAATGAACACTGAAGCTTTCTTT. This gives the protein CASSQDRVGMNTEAFF. The chain joins TRBV4-2 to TRBJ1-1; possible D gene TRBD1, 5 bases. Germline V gives CDR1 LGHNA, CDR2 YNFKEQ. Trimming removed 0 bases at V and 0 bases at J, with 11 bases between. The CDR3 spans 16 residues.

This CDR3 reads CAINLTGGNEKLFF. Written as DNA, the CDR3 is TGTGCCATCAATCTAACAGGGGGTAATGAAAAACTGTTTTTT. This chain links TRBV10-3 with TRBJ1-4, with 8 positions matching TRBD1. There are 14 residues in the CDR3. After removal of 7 bases from V and 4 bases from J, the junction contained 5 bases not matched to a gene. Looked up from germline, CDR1 is ENHRY and CDR2 is SYGVKD.

The chain combines TRBV29-1 with TRBJ2-1, with 16 positions matching TRBD2. The CDR3 spans 16 residues. With 6 bases clipped from V and 7 bases from J, the junction kept 9 bases outside the gene matches. Germline loops: CDR1 SQVTM, CDR2 ANQGSEA. The CDR3 DNA is TGCAGCGTCGGGGGGACTAGCGGGAGGGCCTGGAATGAGCAGTTCTTC. Translating it yields CSVGGTSGRAWNEQFF.

In the case of this clone: Additional DNA sequences in this sample encode the identical CDR3. The CDR3 region has the DNA TGTGCCAGCAGCCGCCCCCGGGGGGCTGGGGCCAACGTCCTGACTTTC. This codes for CASSRPRGAGANVLTF. V usage is TRBV7-9 and J usage is TRBJ2-6; 7 bases match TRBD2. CDR3 length equals 16 residues. The V and J ends lost 5 bases and 2 bases, in that order; junction bases with no gene match: 6. Germline values: CDR1 SEHNR, CDR2 FQNEAQ (reference sequence).

The chain has TRBV5-1 and TRBJ2-5, with 12 positions matching TRBD1. The CDR3 has 18 residues. Germline CDR1 is SGHRS and CDR2 is YFSETQ. V shed 4 bases, J shed 3 bases, and the junction held 13 bases outside the gene matches. The CDR3 spells CASSLVASGTGGKETQYF. The CDR3 region has the DNA TGCGCCAGCAGCCTCGTAGCTTCCGGGACAGGGGGCAAAGAGACCCAGTACTTC.

For the CDR3, the DNA is TGTGCCAGCAGCCGACTAGCGTGGATCAATGAGCAGTTCTTC. This translates into CASSRLAWINEQFF. J is TRBJ2-1 and V is TRBV7-8; 8 positions agree with TRBD2. CDR1 is SGHVS and CDR2 is FQNEAQ in the germline V gene. The CDR3 spans 14 residues. Unmatched junction bases numbered 6, after V lost 5 bases and J lost 6 bases.